The 23 T cell receptor beta chains below come from one sample, sequenced in a study of shared clonotypes between healthy human individuals. Generated by immunoSEQ multiplex PCR, the TCRdb table keeps only in-frame clones and is missing some. This table holds nearly 750,000 clones, roughly 72% found once. Sequencing was carried out using memory CD4+ T cells sorted from blood. Subset indicated: CD45RA-negative fraction. All receptors come from a woman aged 30 to 39 in good health.

CDR3 region: CASSSTSGRAKETQYF. The CDR3 DNA follows: TGTGCCAGCAGTTCTACTAGCGGGAGGGCTAAAGAGACCCAGTACTTC. The V and J genes are TRBV7-6 and TRBJ2-5, with 13 nucleotides matching TRBD2. Germline V gene sequence: CDR1 SGHVS, CDR2 FNYEAQ. This CDR3 has 16 amino acids. V lost 6 bases to trimming and J lost 3 bases; unmatched junction nucleotides: 7.

This clone was seen more than once but under ten times. The chain employs TRBV30 and TRBJ1-2, with D possibly matching TRBD1 (5 bases). The germline gives CDR1 GTSNPN, CDR2 SVGIG (reference sequence). V lost 0 bases to trimming and J lost 8 bases, with 13 bases between them. This CDR3 has 13 residues. The CDR3 bases are TGTGCCTGGAGTGTTTGGTGGGGGGAAGGCTACACCTTC. Protein: CAWSVWWGEGYTF.

J is TRBJ2-1 and V is TRBV5-1; 9 bases map to TRBD1. The CDR3 spans 14 residues. Germline V CDR1 and CDR2: SGHRS, YFSETQ. With V trimmed by 4 bases and J by 10 bases, 9 bases remained unmatched. CDR3 region: CASSRDRAQGEQFF. CDR3 in DNA: TGCGCCAGCAGCCGGGACAGGGCTCAAGGGGAGCAGTTCTTC. Drawing the rest from reference TRBV5-1 and TRBJ2-1, the complete variable domain is KAGVTQTPRYLIKTRGQQVTLSCSPISGHRSVSWYQQTPGQGLQFLFEYFSETQRNKGNFPGRFSGRQFSNSRSEMNVSTLELGDSALYLCASSRDRAQGEQFFGPGTRLTVL.

The chain carries TRBV9 and TRBJ2-7; 7 nucleotides agree with TRBD1. This CDR3 has 15 amino acids. The germline CDR1 and CDR2 sequences are SGDLS and YYNGEE. Losses at the gene ends were 0 bases for V and 3 bases for J; bases not matched to a gene: 6. The chain's CDR3 is CASSVGQGVGYEQYF. CDR3 sequence (DNA): TGTGCCAGCAGCGTAGGTCAGGGGGTTGGCTACGAGCAGTACTTC. Using reference TRBV9 and TRBJ2-7 for the parts outside the CDR3, the full variable domain is DSGVTQTPKHLITATGQRVTLRCSPRSGDLSVYWYQQSLDQGLQFLIQYYNGEERAKGNILERFSAQQFPDLHSELNLSSLELGDSALYFCASSVGQGVGYEQYFGPGTRLTVT.

The V and J genes are TRBV4-1 and TRBJ1-3; the match to TRBD1 covers 11 bases. CDR3 length: 17 residues. CDR1 is MGHRA, CDR2 YSYEKL, per germline. Unmatched junction bases numbered 10, after V lost 5 bases and J lost 4 bases. The CDR3 reads CASSEGQGAPAGNTIYF. CDR3 in DNA: TGCGCCAGCAGCGAAGGACAGGGGGCGCCAGCGGGAAACACCATATATTTT.

This sequence joins TRBV5-8 and TRBJ1-4; no reliable D call. The germline V gene has CDR1 SGHTS and CDR2 YDEGEE. Trimming took off 3 bases at V and 8 bases at J, with 20 bases between the two ends. This CDR3 region has 16 residues. The CDR3 here is CASSSDPGGPWEKLFF. The DNA of the CDR3 is TGTGCCAGCAGCTCCGACCCGGGAGGCCCGTGGGAAAAACTGTTTTTT. The variable domain in full, completed from reference TRBV5-8 and TRBJ1-4, reads EAGVTQSPTHLIKTRGQQATLRCSPISGHTSVYWYQQALGLGLQFLLWYDEGEERNRGNFPPRFSGRQFPNYSSELNVNALELEDSALYLCASSSDPGGPWEKLFFGSGTQLSVL.

This clone showed up just a few times. DNA of the CDR3: TGTGCCAGTAGTATAAGACCCCGGGCGGGAGGGCCGACAGATACGCAGTATTTT. Residues: CASSIRPRAGGPTDTQYF. The J gene is TRBJ2-3, the V gene TRBV19; 9 nucleotides line up with TRBD2. The CDR3 loop spans 18 amino acids. Germline CDR1 is LNHDA and CDR2 is SQIVND (reference sequence). V shed 2 bases and J 3 bases; nucleotides not matched to a gene: 12.

Concerning this clone itself: Different DNA sequences within this sample yield the same CDR3. The chain joins TRBV27 to TRBJ1-2; TRBD1 matches 9 bases. CDR3 size: 14 residues. Germline CDR1 and CDR2: MNHEY and SMNVEV (reference sequence). J gave up 2 bases and V 5 bases, and 3 bases lay outside the gene matches. The CDR3 nucleotides are TGTGCCAGCAGTCCTGGGACAGGGAACTATGGCTACACCTTC. Its protein is CASSPGTGNYGYTF.

Here the CDR3 reads CASSPPRDRYYNEQFF. As DNA, the CDR3 is TGTGCCAGCTCACCACCGAGGGATCGCTACTACAATGAGCAGTTCTTC. The J gene is TRBJ2-1, the V gene TRBV18; perhaps TRBD2 as D (5 bases). This CDR3 comprises 16 residues. Trimming cost V 0 bases and J 3 bases, with 12 bases left between them. Germline CDR1 is KGHSH and CDR2 is LQKENI.

The chain couples TRBV7-9 to TRBJ2-6; 11 positions match TRBD2. Germline trimming cut 5 bases from V and 0 bases from J; bases unmatched to any gene: 6. The CDR3 consists of 18 residues. Germline CDR1 and CDR2: SEHNR and FQNEAQ (reference sequence). The CDR3 DNA reads TGTGCCAGCAGCCTTGGGACTAGCGGAGCCTCTGGGGCCAACGTCCTGACTTTC. This codes for CASSLGTSGASGANVLTF.

The chain uses TRBV5-5 and TRBJ2-1; TRBD1 is a possible D gene (5 bases). V was pared by 4 bases and J by 3 bases, with 8 bases between. CDR1 SGHKS and CDR2 YYEKEE come from the germline V gene (reference sequence). The CDR3 loop spans 13 amino acids. Written as DNA, the CDR3 is TGTGCCAGCAGCATCCAGGGCTACAATGAGCAGTTCTTC. Residues: CASSIQGYNEQFF.

J is TRBJ1-2 and V is TRBV5-6; D remains ambiguous. The CDR3 sequence is 14 residues long. V lost 0 bases and J lost 0, with 6 bases in between. The germline V gene encodes CDR1 SGHDT and CDR2 YYEEEE. The DNA of the CDR3 is TGTGCCAGCAGCTTGGTACAGACTAACTATGGCTACACCTTC. Translating it yields CASSLVQTNYGYTF.

The chain links TRBV30 to TRBJ2-5, with 10 bases lining up with TRBD2. With 2 bases clipped from V and 4 bases from J, the junction kept 7 bases outside the gene matches. This CDR3 is 15 amino acids long. Looked up from germline, CDR1 is GTSNPN and CDR2 is SVGIG (reference sequence). The CDR3: CAWSTSGNPRETQYF. CDR3 DNA: TGTGCCTGGAGTACTAGCGGGAACCCCCGAGAGACCCAGTACTTC. The full variable domain, rest sourced from reference TRBV30 and TRBJ2-5, is SQTIHQWPATLVQPVGSPLSLECTVEGTSNPNLYWYRQAAGRGLQLLFYSVGIGQISSEVPQNLSASRPQDRQFILSSKKLLLSDSGFYLCAWSTSGNPRETQYFGPGTRLLVL.

The gene calls are TRBV19 and TRBJ2-1; 7 nucleotides line up with TRBD2. The germline gives CDR1 LNHDA, CDR2 SQIVND (reference sequence). Trimming removed 7 bases from V and 6 bases from J; junction bases left unmatched: 12. The CDR3 sequence is 15 residues long. The CDR3 protein is CASKRLLAKVNEQFF. The CDR3 coding sequence is TGTGCCAGTAAAAGGCTACTAGCGAAGGTCAATGAGCAGTTCTTC. Complete variable domain (other parts from reference TRBV19 and TRBJ2-1): DGGITQSPKYLFRKEGQNVTLSCEQNLNHDAMYWYRQDPGQGLRLIYYSQIVNDFQKGDIAEGYSVSREKKESFPLTVTSAQKNPTAFYLCASKRLLAKVNEQFFGPGTRLTVL.

The chain combines TRBV28 with TRBJ2-1; no reliable D call. Trimming cost V 1 base and J 6 bases, with 4 bases left between them. The germline CDR1 and CDR2 sequences are MDHEN and SYDVKM. The CDR3 covers 12 residues. Here the CDR3 reads CASSLFPNEQFF. CDR3 sequence (DNA): TGTGCCAGCAGTTTATTCCCCAATGAGCAGTTCTTC.

The gene calls are TRBV11-2 and TRBJ2-7; TRBD1 agrees at 9 bases. This CDR3 is built from 15 residues. V trimming: 2 bases; J trimming: 6 bases; junction bases outside the gene matches: 8. CDR1 is SGHAT, CDR2 FQNNGV, per germline. The CDR3 loop is CASSLLVQGAVEQYF. CDR3 sequence (DNA): TGTGCCAGCAGCTTACTAGTACAGGGGGCTGTCGAGCAGTACTTC. Using reference TRBV11-2 and TRBJ2-7 for the parts outside the CDR3, the full variable domain is EAGVAQSPRYKIIEKRQSVAFWCNPISGHATLYWYQQILGQGPKLLIQFQNNGVVDDSQLPKDRFSAERLKGVDSTLKIQPAKLEDSAVYLCASSLLVQGAVEQYFGPGTRLTVT.

The CDR3 nucleotides are TGTGCCAGCAGCCCTGATACAGGGGTTCCCTACGAGCAGTACTTC. This translates into CASSPDTGVPYEQYF. The V gene is TRBV28, the J gene TRBJ2-7; 7 bases align to TRBD1. The CDR3 is 15 residues long. The germline gives CDR1 MDHEN, CDR2 SYDVKM. Trimming removed 6 bases from V and 2 bases from J; junction bases left unmatched: 10.

The chain uses TRBV5-1 and TRBJ1-4; D is unclear. Germline V gene lookup returns CDR1 SGHRS and CDR2 YFSETQ. The CDR3 consists of 14 residues. V lost 2 bases and J lost 5, with 10 bases in between. CDR3 sequence (DNA): TGCGCCAGCAGCTTAACAGAAAGAAATGAAAAACTGTTTTTT. Its translation is CASSLTERNEKLFF.

The genes are TRBV6-5 and TRBJ1-1, with 9 bases that match TRBD1. The CDR3 totals 14 residues. The junction had 5 bases not matched to a gene; V was cut back by 2 bases and J by 7 bases. Germline values: CDR1 MNHEY, CDR2 SVGAGI. In nucleotides, the CDR3 is TGTGCCAGCAGTTACCCCGGACAGGGGAGTGAAGCTTTCTTT. Translating gives CASSYPGQGSEAFF.

The rearrangement links TRBV6-5 to TRBJ1-5; the match to TRBD1 covers 8 bases. Losses at the gene ends were 0 bases for V and 4 bases for J; bases not matched to a gene: 5. Germline CDR1 MNHEY, CDR2 SVGAGI. The CDR3 is 16 amino acids. The DNA of the CDR3 is TGTGCCAGCAGTTACTCAAGGACAGGGATGAATCAGCCCCAGCATTTT. Protein sequence: CASSYSRTGMNQPQHF.

This clone was recorded at least ten times. The chain uses TRBV7-3 and TRBJ1-5, with a weak D call TRBD1 (6 bases). V lost 5 bases and J 4 bases, leaving 21 bases between the germline ends. Germline V gene sequence: CDR1 SGHTA, CDR2 FQGTGA. The CDR3 runs to 17 residues. The CDR3 DNA reads TGTGCCAGCAGCCCTTCTCCCCGGGACAACGGGAATCAGCCCCAGCATTTT. It translates to CASSPSPRDNGNQPQHF.

V usage is TRBV6-5 and J usage is TRBJ1-6; perhaps TRBD1 as D (6 bases). The CDR3 length is 15 residues. CDR1 and CDR2 from the germline V gene are MNHEY and SVGAGI. Between the trimmed V and J ends, which lost 0 bases and 7 bases, there was a span of 10 bases. The CDR3 DNA sequence: TGTGCCAGCAGTTACTCGGGGGGCCGGAATTCACCCCTCCACTTT. Translation gives CASSYSGGRNSPLHF.

J is TRBJ2-7 and V is TRBV6-5; D uncertain. Germline V gives CDR1 MNHEY, CDR2 SVGAGI. The germline V and J ends were trimmed by 7 bases and 7 bases, with 17 bases remaining between them. CDR3 length: 13 residues. The CDR3 is CASTQPTNREQYF. The CDR3 bases are TGTGCCAGCACCCAACCCACTAACCGGGAGCAGTACTTC.